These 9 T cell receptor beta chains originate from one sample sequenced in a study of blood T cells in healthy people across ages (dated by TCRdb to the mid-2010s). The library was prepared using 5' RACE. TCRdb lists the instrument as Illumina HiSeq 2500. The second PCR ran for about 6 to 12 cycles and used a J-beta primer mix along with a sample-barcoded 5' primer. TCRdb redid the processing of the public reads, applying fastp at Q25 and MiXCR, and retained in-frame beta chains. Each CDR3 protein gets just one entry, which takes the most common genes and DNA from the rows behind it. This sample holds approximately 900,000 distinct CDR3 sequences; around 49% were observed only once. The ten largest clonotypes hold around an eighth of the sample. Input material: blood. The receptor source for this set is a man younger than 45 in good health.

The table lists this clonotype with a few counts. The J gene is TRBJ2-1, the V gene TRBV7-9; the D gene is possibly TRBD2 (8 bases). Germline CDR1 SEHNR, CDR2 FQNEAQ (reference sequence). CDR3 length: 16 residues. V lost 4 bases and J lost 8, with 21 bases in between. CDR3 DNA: TGTGCCAGCAGCTCAGGGGGACTAGGGCCGTTAGATGAGCAGTTCTTC. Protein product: CASSSGGLGPLDEQFF. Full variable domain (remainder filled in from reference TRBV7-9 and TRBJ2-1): DTGVSQNPRHKITKRGQNVTFRCDPISEHNRLYWYRQTLGQGPEFLTYFQNEAQLEKSRLLSDRFSAERPKGSFSTLEIQRTEQGDSAMYLCASSSGGLGPLDEQFFGPGTRLTVL.

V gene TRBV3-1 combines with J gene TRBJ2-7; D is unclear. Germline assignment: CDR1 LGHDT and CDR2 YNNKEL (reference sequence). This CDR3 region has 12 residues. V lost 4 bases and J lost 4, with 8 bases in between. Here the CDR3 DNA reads TGTGCCAGCAGCCGCGAGGAATACGAGCAGTACTTC. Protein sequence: CASSREEYEQYF.

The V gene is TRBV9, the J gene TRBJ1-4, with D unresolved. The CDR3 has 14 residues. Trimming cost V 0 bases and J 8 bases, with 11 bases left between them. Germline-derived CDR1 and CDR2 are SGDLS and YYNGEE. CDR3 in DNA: TGTGCCAGCAGCGTAGGAGGAGAAAGGGAAAAACTGTTTTTT. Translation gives CASSVGGEREKLFF.

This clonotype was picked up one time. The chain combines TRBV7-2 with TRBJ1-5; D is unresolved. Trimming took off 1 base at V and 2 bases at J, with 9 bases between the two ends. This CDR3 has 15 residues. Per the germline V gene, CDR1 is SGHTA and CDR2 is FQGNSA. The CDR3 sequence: CASSLDRVGNQPQHF. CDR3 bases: TGTGCCAGCAGCTTAGATAGGGTTGGCAATCAGCCCCAGCATTTT.

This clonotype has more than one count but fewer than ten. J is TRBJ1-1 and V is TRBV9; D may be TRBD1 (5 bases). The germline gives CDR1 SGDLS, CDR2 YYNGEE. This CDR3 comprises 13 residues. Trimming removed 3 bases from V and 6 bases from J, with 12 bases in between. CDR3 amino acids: CASSGVRDAEAFF. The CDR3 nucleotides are TGTGCCAGCAGCGGAGTCAGGGATGCTGAAGCTTTCTTT.

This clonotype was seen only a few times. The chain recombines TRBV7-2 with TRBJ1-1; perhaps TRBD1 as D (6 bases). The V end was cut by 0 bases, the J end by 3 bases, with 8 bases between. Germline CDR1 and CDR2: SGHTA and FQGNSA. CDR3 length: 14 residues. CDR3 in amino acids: CASSLAGGHTEAFF. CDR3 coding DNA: TGTGCCAGCAGCTTAGCCGGGGGGCACACTGAAGCTTTCTTT.

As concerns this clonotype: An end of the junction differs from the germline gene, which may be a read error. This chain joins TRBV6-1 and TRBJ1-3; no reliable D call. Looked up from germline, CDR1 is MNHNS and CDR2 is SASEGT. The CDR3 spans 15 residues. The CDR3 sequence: CASEDGQSSGNAIYF. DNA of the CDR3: TGTGCCAGCGAGGACGGCCAAAGCTCTGGAAACGCCATATATTTT.

The CDR3 coding sequence is TGTGCCAGCAGCTCGAACAGGGGGCAAAGCGAGCAGTACTTC. Translated: CASSSNRGQSEQYF. The V gene is TRBV11-2, the J gene TRBJ2-7; the match to TRBD1 covers 9 bases. The CDR3 length is 14 residues. Germline-derived CDR1 and CDR2 are SGHAT and FQNNGV. Trimming took 4 bases from V and 6 from J; bases not matched to a gene: 7. Looking up the rest from reference TRBV11-2 and TRBJ2-7 gives the full variable domain: EAGVAQSPRYKIIEKRQSVAFWCNPISGHATLYWYQQILGQGPKLLIQFQNNGVVDDSQLPKDRFSAERLKGVDSTLKIQPAKLEDSAVYLCASSSNRGQSEQYFGPGTRLTVT.

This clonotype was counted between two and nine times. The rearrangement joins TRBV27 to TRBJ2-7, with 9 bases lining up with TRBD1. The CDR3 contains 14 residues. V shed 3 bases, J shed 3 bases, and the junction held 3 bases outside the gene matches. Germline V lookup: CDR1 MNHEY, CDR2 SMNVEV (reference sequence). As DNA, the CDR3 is TGTGCCAGCAGTTTCGGGGACAGGGACTACGAGCAGTACTTC. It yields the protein CASSFGDRDYEQYF.